These 18 T cell receptor beta chains were all obtained from the same sample, sequenced in a study of blood T cell repertoires in COVID-19. The repertoire was sequenced with immunoSEQ multiplex PCR; TCRdb's copy has only in-frame clones and lacks some. This table holds about 400,000 clones, 88% found once. The sequenced sample consisted of PBMCs or T cells enriched from blood (not recorded which). These receptors were obtained from a woman aged 40 to 49 with acute COVID-19.

The CDR3 bases are TGCAGCGTTGCCCCCCAGGGATTGAACACTGAAGCTTTCTTT. The encoded protein is CSVAPQGLNTEAFF. The gene calls are TRBV29-1 and TRBJ1-1; maybe TRBD1 (5 bases). CDR3 length: 14 residues. The V gene lost 4 bases and the J gene lost 0 bases, with 12 bases spanning the gap. Per the germline V gene, CDR1 is SQVTM and CDR2 is ANQGSEA.

J is TRBJ2-5 and V is TRBV3-1 (or the pseudogene TRBV3-2); TRBD2 agrees at 11 bases. Looked up from germline, CDR1 is LGHDT and CDR2 is YNNKEL (reference sequence). Germline trimming cut 0 bases from V and 5 bases from J; bases unmatched to any gene: 8. This CDR3 is 17 amino acids long. CDR3 amino acids: CASSQEISGGAWETQYF. The DNA of the CDR3 is TGTGCCAGCAGCCAAGAAATTAGCGGGGGGGCCTGGGAGACCCAGTACTTC.

V and J are TRBV13 and TRBJ2-5; 8 bases align to TRBD1. Germline V gene sequence: CDR1 PRHDT, CDR2 FYEKMQ (reference sequence). This CDR3 is 15 amino acids long. V lost 1 base, J lost 4 bases, and 5 bases stayed unmatched. As DNA, the CDR3 is TGTGCCAGCAGCTTAGACAGGGGGTTTGGAGAGACCCAGTACTTC. It codes for CASSLDRGFGETQYF.

This chain links TRBV11-2 with TRBJ2-5; D might be TRBD1 (6 bases). V dropped 4 bases and J dropped 4 bases, with 22 bases sitting between them. CDR1 SGHAT and CDR2 FQNNGV come from the germline V gene. The CDR3 has 17 residues. This chain's CDR3 is CASSSLKPPAGVETQYF. In DNA form, the CDR3 reads TGTGCCAGCAGCTCCCTTAAGCCCCCGGCAGGGGTAGAGACCCAGTACTTC.

This clone showed up just once. The CDR3 is CASSLGGLLADSYEQYF. The CDR3 nucleotides read TGTGCCAGCAGCTTAGGAGGATTACTAGCGGACTCCTACGAGCAGTACTTC. V and J are TRBV7-8 and TRBJ2-7; 8 bases agree with TRBD2. V was clipped by 1 base and J by 0 bases; unmatched bases: 8. The CDR3 covers 17 residues. The V gene's germline CDR1 is SGHVS and CDR2 FQNEAQ. The full variable domain, its missing parts supplied by reference TRBV7-8 and TRBJ2-7, is GAGVSQSPRYKVAKRGQDVALRCDPISGHVSLFWYQQALGQGPEFLTYFQNEAQLDKSGLPSDRFFAERPEGSVSTLKIQRTQQEDSAVYLCASSLGGLLADSYEQYFGPGTRLTVT.

The chain is built from TRBV9 and TRBJ2-7; D is perhaps TRBD2 (6 bases). The CDR3 is 14 amino acids. V shed 3 bases and J shed 3 bases, with 13 bases lying between them. Per germline, CDR1 SGDLS and CDR2 YYNGEE. The CDR3 DNA follows: TGTGCCAGCAGCGGACCGGGAGAAGGCTACGAGCAGTACTTC. Translating it yields CASSGPGEGYEQYF.

The chain recombines TRBV14 with TRBJ2-5; TRBD2 might be the D (5 bases). The CDR3 sequence is 16 residues long. CDR1 is SGHDN, CDR2 FVKESK, per germline. The V end was cut by 2 bases, the J end by 5 bases, with 18 bases between. CDR3 DNA sequence: TGTGCCAGCAGCCAACTCCGGACTGAATTCAAGGAGACCCAGTACTTC. The encoded protein is CASSQLRTEFKETQYF.

The rearrangement uses TRBV9 and TRBJ1-1, with D possibly being TRBD1 (6 bases). Trimming took 4 bases from V and 4 from J, leaving 23 bases between them. Germline V CDR1 and CDR2: SGDLS, YYNGEE. The CDR3 runs 17 residues. The CDR3 sequence is CASSPTREGGVGTEAFF. For the CDR3, the DNA is TGTGCCAGCAGCCCGACGAGGGAGGGGGGAGTGGGCACTGAAGCTTTCTTT.

The chain uses TRBV3-1 (or the pseudogene TRBV3-2) and TRBJ2-2; maybe TRBD1 (5 bases). The germline V gene encodes CDR1 LGHDT and CDR2 YNNKEL (reference sequence). The CDR3 consists of 17 residues. Trimming took off 1 base at V and 0 bases at J, with 12 bases between the two ends. The CDR3 sequence is CASSQVVGQPNTGELFF. The CDR3 nucleotides read TGTGCCAGCAGCCAAGTGGTGGGGCAGCCGAACACCGGGGAGCTGTTTTTT.

The chain is built from TRBV7-9 and TRBJ1-2; TRBD1 aligns across 9 bases. Germline V gives CDR1 SEHNR, CDR2 FQNEAQ (reference sequence). Trimming cost V 3 bases and J 7 bases; bases outside gene matches: 6. The CDR3 runs 14 residues. DNA of the CDR3: TGTGCCAGCAGCTTCCTACAGGGGGCTGGTGGCTACACCTTC. Translation: CASSFLQGAGGYTF.

This clone was found once. The chain uses TRBV6-6 and TRBJ1-1, with 7 bases that match TRBD1. Germline assignment: CDR1 MNHNY and CDR2 SVGAGI (reference sequence). With 0 bases clipped from V and 6 bases from J, the junction kept 7 bases outside the gene matches. CDR3 length: 15 residues. The CDR3 spells CASSYSTGVVAEAFF. CDR3 bases: TGTGCCAGCAGTTACTCAACAGGGGTTGTCGCTGAAGCTTTCTTT.

J is TRBJ2-1 and V is TRBV4-1; 15 bases fit TRBD2. V lost 3 bases to trimming and J lost 4 bases; unmatched junction nucleotides: 4. CDR3 length: 17 amino acids. Germline V CDR1 and CDR2: MGHRA, YSYEKL. As DNA, the CDR3 is TGCGCCAGCAGCCACCTCGGACTAGCGGGGGGGTACAATGAGCAGTTCTTC. It encodes CASSHLGLAGGYNEQFF.

The rearrangement uses TRBV2 and TRBJ1-2, with 10 positions matching TRBD1. The V gene end was trimmed by 7 bases and the J gene end by 3 bases; junction bases not matched to a gene: 11. CDR1 and CDR2 from the germline V gene are SNHLY and FYNNEI. The CDR3 runs to 16 residues. The CDR3 nucleotides read TGTGCCAGCAACGGGAGGGGGACAGGGGAGCACTATGGCTACACCTTC. It specifies CASNGRGTGEHYGYTF.

This CDR3 reads CASSEQGGEKLFF. The DNA of the CDR3 is TGTGCCAGCAGTGAACAGGGCGGTGAAAAACTGTTTTTT. V and J are TRBV2 and TRBJ1-4, with D perhaps matching TRBD1 (5 bases). The CDR3 sequence is 13 residues long. Germline CDR1 and CDR2: SNHLY and FYNNEI. With 2 bases removed from V and 7 bases from J, the gap between germline ends came to 8 bases.

The chain is built from TRBV19 and TRBJ1-6, with 10 bases fitting TRBD1. Germline V CDR1 and CDR2: LNHDA, SQIVND (reference sequence). The CDR3 is 17 amino acids. Germline trimming cut 5 bases from V and 7 bases from J; bases unmatched to any gene: 11. DNA of the CDR3: TGTGCCAGTAGTCGGGACAGGGGTGGATCTATAAATTCACCCCTCCACTTT. Translated: CASSRDRGGSINSPLHF. Filled out from reference TRBV19 and TRBJ1-6, the complete variable domain reads DGGITQSPKYLFRKEGQNVTLSCEQNLNHDAMYWYRQDPGQGLRLIYYSQIVNDFQKGDIAEGYSVSREKKESFPLTVTSAQKNPTAFYLCASSRDRGGSINSPLHFGNGTRLTVT.

This chain uses TRBV4-1 with TRBJ1-2, with a weak D call TRBD1 (6 bases). The germline V and J ends were trimmed by 3 bases and 8 bases, with 16 bases remaining between them. The CDR3 is 14 residues long. Germline V CDR1 and CDR2: MGHRA, YSYEKL. CDR3 loop: CASSQAGGTEGYTF. The CDR3 DNA sequence: TGCGCCAGCAGCCAGGCGGGGGGCACGGAAGGCTACACCTTC.

The chain carries TRBV6-5 and TRBJ1-1; D gene ambiguous. The CDR3 totals 14 residues. The germline gives CDR1 MNHEY, CDR2 SVGAGI. The ends were cut back, 6 bases at V and 0 bases at J, with 11 bases in the middle. CDR3 nucleotides: TGTGCCAGCAGAGACTGGGAGATGAACACTGAAGCTTTCTTT. Its protein is CASRDWEMNTEAFF.

The V and J genes are TRBV14 and TRBJ1-1, with no clear D. The CDR3 has 19 residues. Trimming left V 3 bases short and J 4 bases short, with 27 bases between. Germline CDR1 reads SGHDN; CDR2 reads FVKESK. This CDR3 is CASSHMAWGEEAGSTEAFF. CDR3 nucleotides: TGTGCCAGCAGCCATATGGCTTGGGGAGAAGAAGCGGGGAGCACTGAAGCTTTCTTT.